This entry is about one TCR beta chain. CDR3 length: 15 amino acids. The V segment lost 3 bases and the J segment 4 bases; nucleotides outside the gene matches: 7. Germline V gene lookup returns CDR1 SGHRS and CDR2 YFSETQ. This specimen belongs to a study of T cell clones after liver transplantation. Repertoires were generated with immunoSEQ multiplex PCR, while TCRdb's copy carries only in-frame clones and drops some. The profile shows over 15,000 clones, approximately 89% of them singletons. The source of this sequence is a human donor who received a liver transplant. The material sequenced was CD8+ T cells from blood, taken before liver transplant. The chain is built from TRBV5-1 and TRBJ2-7, with 10 bases that match TRBD1. The DNA of the CDR3 is TGCGCCAGCAGCTGGGGGACAGGGGAGACGTACGAGCAGTACTTC. Protein sequence: CASSWGTGETYEQYF.